Following are 26 T cell receptor beta chains from one sample sequenced in a study of T-cell reconstitution after alpha-beta-depleted transplantation in children. During its preparation, the TCRbeta library received unique molecular identifiers. TCRdb passed the PCR reads through MiXCR, listing each CDR3 protein once. The table includes about 230,000 distinct CDR3 sequences, under 13% detected once. The source material was PBMCs, sampled before TCRalphabeta/CD19-depleted stem cell transplant. Source of these receptors: a child younger than two with acute myeloid leukemia, due to receive a stem cell transplant.

The chain is built from TRBV12-3 or TRBV12-4 and TRBJ2-7; 7 bases align to TRBD2. The CDR3 is made up of 14 amino acids. Unmatched junction bases numbered 7, after V lost 3 bases and J lost 5 bases. CDR3 region: CASSFGGSGDEQYF. The CDR3, as DNA: TGTGCCAGCAGTTTTGGAGGGAGCGGGGACGAGCAGTACTTC.

In its sample, this clonotype was seen many times. The chain has TRBV7-8 and TRBJ2-3; maybe TRBD2 (6 bases). The V end lost 7 bases, the J end lost 9 bases, and 17 bases lay between the germline ends. The length of the CDR3 is 13 residues. From germline, CDR1 is SGHVS and CDR2 FQNEAQ. The CDR3 region is CASTLRDFPTQYF. The CDR3 region has the DNA TGTGCCAGCACCCTTAGGGACTTCCCGACGCAGTATTTT.

This clonotype was recorded many times. This chain uses TRBV12-3 or TRBV12-4 with TRBJ2-1; tentatively, D is TRBD2 (5 bases). V lost 7 bases and J lost 0, with 13 bases in between. The CDR3 has 15 residues. The CDR3 spells CASIPRSGSYNEQFF. The CDR3 DNA follows: TGTGCCAGCATCCCCCGGAGCGGCTCCTACAATGAGCAGTTCTTC.

The sample holds many counts of this clonotype. This chain uses TRBV20-1 with TRBJ1-2, with a possible D match to TRBD1 (6 bases). V shed 7 bases and J shed 4 bases, with 19 bases lying between them. The CDR3 covers 14 residues. Germline V CDR1 and CDR2: DFQATT, SNEGSKA (reference sequence). The CDR3 sequence: CSVTTGPPVYGYTF. The DNA for the CDR3 is TGCAGTGTTACGACAGGCCCCCCGGTCTATGGCTACACCTTC.

This clonotype was detected ten times or more. This chain joins TRBV12-3 or TRBV12-4 and TRBJ1-5; D gene ambiguous. Trimming shortened V by 6 bases and J by 7 bases, and 13 bases separated the two germline ends. The CDR3 has 13 amino acids. The CDR3 spells CASRALGNQPQHF. The DNA for the CDR3 is TGTGCCAGCAGGGCGCTCGGGAACCAGCCCCAGCATTTT.

The sample holds many counts of this clonotype. Sequence at one end of the junction differs from germline and may be a read error. The chain is built from TRBV12-3 or TRBV12-4 and TRBJ2-1; D remains ambiguous. The length of the CDR3 is 15 residues. The CDR3 bases are TGTGCCAGCAGCTTAGCTATCCCTGGATCTAATGAGCAGTTCTTC. Protein product: CASSLAIPGSNEQFF.

This clonotype was seen many times. This chain connects TRBV20-1 to TRBJ2-1; D gene unclear. Germline CDR1 DFQATT, CDR2 SNEGSKA (reference sequence). This CDR3 has 11 residues. The V end lost 3 bases, the J end lost 7 bases, and 7 bases lay between the germline ends. The CDR3 coding sequence is TGCAGTGCTAGCCCCGGGAATGAGCAGTTCTTC. Protein product: CSASPGNEQFF.

This clonotype was seen more than once but under ten times. The rearrangement joins TRBV6-5 to TRBJ1-2, with a tentative D call TRBD1 (5 bases). The CDR3 sequence is 14 residues long. V lost 4 bases and J 2 bases, leaving 11 bases between the germline ends. Germline V gene data show CDR1 as MNHEY and CDR2 as SVGAGI. The DNA for the CDR3 is TGTGCCAGCAGTTTCTTACAGGAAAACTATGGCTACACCTTC. Protein sequence: CASSFLQENYGYTF.

Worth noting for this clonotype: Being one base from a much bigger clone, this may be a read error. The chain joins TRBV11-1 to TRBJ2-1, with TRBD2 matching 8 bases. This CDR3 spans 17 amino acids. Germline CDR1 SGHAT, CDR2 FQDESV (reference sequence). The CDR3 DNA sequence: TGTGCCAGCAGCCCACGGACGGCCGGGACTAGGGGCAATGAGCAGCTCTTC. Amino acids: CASSPRTAGTRGNEQLF.

Only a few counts were recorded for this clonotype. The rearrangement links TRBV24-1 to TRBJ2-1; D is unclear. Germline CDR1 KGHDR, CDR2 SFDVKD. The length of the CDR3 is 12 residues. Trimming pared 9 bases from V and 8 bases from J, leaving 13 bases between. CDR3 in amino acids: CATGIVDDEQFF. The CDR3 nucleotides read TGTGCCACCGGAATAGTGGACGATGAGCAGTTCTTC.

The chain uses TRBV18 and TRBJ2-7; D is ambiguous. The CDR3 loop spans 14 amino acids. The germline CDR1 and CDR2 sequences are KGHSH and LQKENI. The V and J ends lost 3 bases and 0 bases respectively, with 9 bases between them. The CDR3 loop is CASSPAPFSYEQYF. The DNA for the CDR3 is TGTGCCAGCTCACCCGCACCCTTCTCCTACGAGCAGTACTTC.

This clonotype was counted ten times or more. This chain links TRBV6-2 or TRBV6-3 with TRBJ1-6; D gene unclear. Germline values: CDR1 MNHEY, CDR2 SVGEGT. The CDR3 has 12 residues. Trimming removed 6 bases at V and 7 bases at J, with 7 bases between. CDR3 DNA sequence: TGTGCCAGCAGCTTACAGAATTCACCCCTCCACTTT. This sequence encodes CASSLQNSPLHF.

This clonotype was seen only a few times. The chain joins TRBV27 to TRBJ2-3; D uncertain. Trimming left V 6 bases short and J 2 bases short, with 12 bases between. CDR3 length equals 14 residues. CDR1 is MNHEY and CDR2 is SMNVEV in the germline V gene (reference sequence). The CDR3 bases are TGTGCCAGCAGACCCGGTCGTTACACAGATACGCAGTATTTT. It encodes CASRPGRYTDTQYF.

The V gene is TRBV5-5, the J gene TRBJ2-1; TRBD2 matches at 13 bases. This CDR3 comprises 16 residues. CDR1 is SGHKS, CDR2 YYEKEE, per germline (reference sequence). V lost 4 bases, J lost 3 bases, and 4 bases stayed unmatched. The CDR3 bases are TGTGCCAGCAGCCCCGGGACTAGCGGGGTCTACAATGAGCAGTTCTTC. This codes for CASSPGTSGVYNEQFF.

This clonotype was counted ten times or more. The V call is TRBV21-1, the J call TRBJ2-1; the D segment call TRBD2 is taken from the table without a DNA check. TRBV21-1 is recorded as a pseudogene. The CDR3 covers 13 residues. The CDR3 spells CASSIRDSNEQFF. Here the CDR3 DNA reads TGTGCCAGCAGCATCCGGGATAGCAATGAGCAGTTCTTC.

The sample holds a few counts of this clonotype. The chain links TRBV5-4 to TRBJ2-2; 14 nucleotides match TRBD2. Germline values: CDR1 SGHNT, CDR2 YYREEE (reference sequence). CDR3 length: 18 amino acids. V dropped 2 bases and J dropped 5; count of bases not matched to a gene: 8. CDR3 in amino acids: CASSLAGTSGSGTGELFF. CDR3 in DNA: TGTGCCAGCAGCTTAGCCGGGACTAGCGGGAGTGGAACCGGGGAGCTGTTTTTT.

This clonotype appeared many times. The CDR3 region has the DNA TGTGCCAGCACCGAAGTAGCGGGTCGGGATGAGCAGTTCTTC. Its protein product is CASTEVAGRDEQFF. V and J are TRBV11-2 and TRBJ2-1; 7 bases fit TRBD2. The CDR3 has 14 residues. The germline CDR1 and CDR2 sequences are SGHAT and FQNNGV. Unmatched junction bases numbered 11, after V lost 7 bases and J lost 8 bases.

The chain uses TRBV7-2 and TRBJ2-3; 14 nucleotides agree with TRBD2. In germline, CDR1 is SGHTA, CDR2 FQGNSA. V was clipped by 4 bases and J by 6 bases; unmatched bases: 6. The CDR3 has 16 residues. CDR3 DNA: TGTGCCAGCAGCTCGACTAGCGGGAGGGTAGGGGATACGCAGTATTTT. It codes for CASSSTSGRVGDTQYF.

This clonotype was found many times. V is TRBV30 and J is TRBJ1-2, with D hard to call. Germline V gene data show CDR1 as GTSNPN and CDR2 as SVGIG (reference sequence). This CDR3 contains 14 residues. V gave up 4 bases and J gave up 0 bases, with 12 bases separating them. The CDR3 DNA is TGTGCCTGGACACGGACGATCGCTAACTATGGCTACACCTTC. Translated: CAWTRTIANYGYTF.

Many counts were recorded for this clonotype. The chain joins TRBV3-1 to TRBJ1-2; D remains ambiguous. CDR1 and CDR2 (germline): LGHDT, YNNKEL (reference sequence). The V end lost 4 bases, the J end lost 5 bases, and 11 bases lay between the germline ends. This CDR3 region has 13 residues. CDR3 in DNA: TGTGCCAGCAGCCGGACGGACGGTTATGGCTACACCTTC. Protein product: CASSRTDGYGYTF.

This clonotype was picked up many times. DNA of the CDR3: TGCAGTGCACTTCTGGGGACAGGACGGTACTTC. Translating gives CSALLGTGRYF. The chain links TRBV20-1 to TRBJ2-7; TRBD1 matches 8 bases. Losses at the gene ends were 6 bases for V and 12 bases for J; bases not matched to a gene: 10. CDR3 length equals 11 residues. Germline CDR1 DFQATT, CDR2 SNEGSKA (reference sequence).

V gene TRBV18 combines with J gene TRBJ2-6, with D hard to call. CDR3 length: 18 amino acids. V was shortened by 4 bases and J by 0 bases, with 16 bases between the two germline ends. Germline lookup yields CDR1 KGHSH and CDR2 LQKENI. The CDR3 sequence: CASSQGLLLSSGANVLTF. The CDR3 region has the DNA TGTGCCAGCTCACAGGGCCTCCTGCTTAGCTCTGGGGCCAACGTCCTGACTTTC.

V is TRBV30 and J is TRBJ2-3; a weak D match, TRBD2 (6 bases). The CDR3 totals 16 residues. Germline loops: CDR1 GTSNPN, CDR2 SVGIG (reference sequence). V was cut by 7 bases and J by 0 bases, with 20 bases left in between. The CDR3 region is CAFRGPLGGSTDTQYF. Here the CDR3 DNA reads TGTGCCTTTCGAGGGCCTTTGGGGGGAAGCACAGATACGCAGTATTTT. The full variable domain, its missing parts supplied by reference TRBV30 and TRBJ2-3, is SQTIHQWPATLVQPVGSPLSLECTVEGTSNPNLYWYRQAAGRGLQLLFYSVGIGQISSEVPQNLSASRPQDRQFILSSKKLLLSDSGFYLCAFRGPLGGSTDTQYFGPGTRLTVL.

In this sample, this clonotype turned up many times. V and J are TRBV24-1 and TRBJ1-2; a possible D gene is TRBD1 (5 bases). Germline V gene data show CDR1 as KGHDR and CDR2 as SFDVKD. V lost 0 bases, J lost 2 bases, and 6 bases lay in between. CDR3 length equals 14 residues. The CDR3, as DNA: TGTGCCACCAGTGATTTGGGGACGAACTATGGCTACACCTTC. Protein sequence: CATSDLGTNYGYTF.

This clonotype has at least ten counts. The chain carries TRBV12-3 or TRBV12-4 and TRBJ1-5, with D possibly TRBD1 on 6 matching bases. The CDR3 loop spans 14 amino acids. The germline V and J ends were trimmed by 7 bases and 1 base, with 11 bases remaining between them. CDR3 loop: CASTEGDSNQPQHF. CDR3 DNA: TGTGCCAGCACCGAGGGGGACAGCAATCAGCCCCAGCATTTT.

This clonotype was seen repeatedly, ten times or more. The chain has TRBV28 and TRBJ2-5; the match to TRBD2 covers 9 bases. V was pared by 4 bases and J by 1 base, with 7 bases of the junction left unmatched. Germline lookup yields CDR1 MDHEN and CDR2 SYDVKM. This CDR3 contains 16 residues. DNA of the CDR3: TGTGCCAGCAGTTCAGGGAGCGGGAGGCTCCAAGAGACCCAGTACTTC. Its protein is CASSSGSGRLQETQYF.